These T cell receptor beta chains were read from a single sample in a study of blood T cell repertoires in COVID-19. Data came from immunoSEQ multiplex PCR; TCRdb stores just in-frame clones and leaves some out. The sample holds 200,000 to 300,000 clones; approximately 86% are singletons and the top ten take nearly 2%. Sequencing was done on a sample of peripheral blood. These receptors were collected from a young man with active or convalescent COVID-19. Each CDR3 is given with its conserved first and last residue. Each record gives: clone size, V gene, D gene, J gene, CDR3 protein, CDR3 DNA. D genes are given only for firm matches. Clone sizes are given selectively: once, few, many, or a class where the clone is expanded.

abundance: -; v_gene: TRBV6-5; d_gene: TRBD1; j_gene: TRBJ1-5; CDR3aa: CASRDRGNQPQHF; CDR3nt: TGTGCCAGCAGGGACAGGGGCAATCAGCCCCAGCATTTT
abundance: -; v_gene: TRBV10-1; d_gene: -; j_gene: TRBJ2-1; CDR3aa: CASSEMRVGRSYNEQFF; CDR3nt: TGCGCCAGCAGTGAGATGCGGGTGGGCAGGAGTTACAATGAGCAGTTCTTC
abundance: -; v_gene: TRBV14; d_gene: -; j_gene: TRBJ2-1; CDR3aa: CASSQDRSSYNEQFF; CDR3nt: TGTGCCAGCAGCCAAGACAGAAGCTCCTACAATGAGCAGTTCTTC
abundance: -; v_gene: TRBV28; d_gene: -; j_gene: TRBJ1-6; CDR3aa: CASSFWQGVSPLHF; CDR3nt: TGTGCCAGCAGTTTTTGGCAGGGTGTATCACCCCTCCACTTT
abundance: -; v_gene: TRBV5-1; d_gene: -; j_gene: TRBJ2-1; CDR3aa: CASRSPLEVSEVNEQFF; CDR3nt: TGCGCCAGCAGGAGTCCTCTCGAGGTCTCCGAAGTCAATGAGCAGTTCTTC
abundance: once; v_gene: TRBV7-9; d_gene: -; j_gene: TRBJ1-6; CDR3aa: CASSLTQGDSPLHF; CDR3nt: TGTGCCAGCAGCTTAACACAGGGCGATTCACCCCTCCACTTT
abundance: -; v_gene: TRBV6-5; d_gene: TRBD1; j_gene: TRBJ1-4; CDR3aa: CASSWGQYEKLFF; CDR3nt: TGTGCCAGCAGTTGGGGACAGTATGAAAAACTGTTTTTT
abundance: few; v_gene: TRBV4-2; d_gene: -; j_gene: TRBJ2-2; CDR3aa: CASSQRPSANTGELFF; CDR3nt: TGTGCCAGCAGCCAGAGACCCAGCGCCAACACCGGGGAGCTGTTTTTT
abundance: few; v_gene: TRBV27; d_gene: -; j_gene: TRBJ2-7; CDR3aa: CASRRQGGEQYF; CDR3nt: TGTGCCAGCAGAAGACAGGGAGGCGAGCAGTACTTC
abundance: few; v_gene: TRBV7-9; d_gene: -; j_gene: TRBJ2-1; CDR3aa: CASSGAGTRFVNEQFF; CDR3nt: TGTGCCAGCAGCGGAGCCGGGACACGGTTCGTAAATGAGCAGTTCTTC
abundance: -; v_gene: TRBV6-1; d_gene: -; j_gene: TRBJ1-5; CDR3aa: CASSEALAGRNQPQHF; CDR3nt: TGTGCCAGCAGTGAAGCGCTGGCAGGTAGGAATCAGCCCCAGCATTTT
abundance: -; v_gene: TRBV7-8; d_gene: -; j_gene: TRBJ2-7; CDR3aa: CASSSDRDWTYEQYF; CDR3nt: TGTGCCAGCAGCTCCGACCGGGACTGGACCTACGAGCAGTACTTC
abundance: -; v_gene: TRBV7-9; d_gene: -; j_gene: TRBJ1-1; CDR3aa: CASSALRANTEAFF; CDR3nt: TGTGCCAGCAGCGCCTTAAGAGCCAACACTGAAGCTTTCTTT
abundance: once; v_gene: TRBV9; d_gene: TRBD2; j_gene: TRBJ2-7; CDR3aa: CASSPPGGAGGWEQYF; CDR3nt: TGTGCCAGCAGCCCCCCCGGAGGTGCGGGGGGGTGGGAGCAGTACTTC
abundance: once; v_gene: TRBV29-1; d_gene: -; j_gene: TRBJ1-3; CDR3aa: CSVEKGVGNTIYF; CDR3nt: TGCAGCGTTGAGAAAGGGGTTGGAAACACCATATATTTT
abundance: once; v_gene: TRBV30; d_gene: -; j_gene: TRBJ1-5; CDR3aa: CAWSLDRGGNQPQHF; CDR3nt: TGTGCCTGGAGTTTGGACCGGGGGGGCAATCAGCCCCAGCATTTT
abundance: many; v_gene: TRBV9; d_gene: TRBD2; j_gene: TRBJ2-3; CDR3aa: CASSVGLAADTQYF; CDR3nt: TGTGCCAGCAGCGTAGGACTAGCGGCAGATACGCAGTATTTT
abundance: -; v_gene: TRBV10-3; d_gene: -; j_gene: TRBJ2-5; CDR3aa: CAISESYSQETQYF; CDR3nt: TGTGCCATCAGTGAGAGTTACTCCCAAGAGACCCAGTACTTC
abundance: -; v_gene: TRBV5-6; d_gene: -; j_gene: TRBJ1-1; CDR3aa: CASSTGSFEAFF; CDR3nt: TGTGCCAGCAGCACAGGTTCTTTTGAGGCTTTCTTT
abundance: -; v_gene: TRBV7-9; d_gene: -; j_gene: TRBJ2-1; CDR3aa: CASSTTGDGSYNEQFF; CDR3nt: TGTGCCAGCAGCACCACAGGTGACGGGTCCTACAATGAGCAGTTCTTC
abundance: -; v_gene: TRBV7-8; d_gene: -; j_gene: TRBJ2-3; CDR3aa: CASSFNSLTDTQYF; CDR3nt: TGTGCCAGCAGCTTTAACAGTCTCACAGATACGCAGTATTTT
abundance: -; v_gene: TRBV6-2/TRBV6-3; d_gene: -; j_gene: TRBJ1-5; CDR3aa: CASSFTGNQPQHF; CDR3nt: TGTGCCAGCAGTTTTACGGGAAACCAGCCCCAGCATTTT
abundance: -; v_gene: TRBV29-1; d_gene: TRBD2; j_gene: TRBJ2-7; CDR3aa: CSVEVEGTSGGFYEQYF; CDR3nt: TGCAGCGTTGAAGTGGAAGGGACTAGCGGGGGTTTCTACGAGCAGTACTTC
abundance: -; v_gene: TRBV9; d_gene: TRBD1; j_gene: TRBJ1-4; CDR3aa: CASSATGTDNEKLFF; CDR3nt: TGTGCCAGCAGCGCTACCGGGACAGATAATGAAAAACTGTTTTTT
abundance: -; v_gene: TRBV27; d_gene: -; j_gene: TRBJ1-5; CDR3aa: CASSLSGVTRNQPQHF; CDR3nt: TGTGCCAGCAGTTTATCCGGGGTTACCAGGAATCAGCCCCAGCATTTT
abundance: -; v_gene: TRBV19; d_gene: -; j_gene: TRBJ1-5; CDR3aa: CASSIKNPRASNQPQHF; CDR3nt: TGTGCCAGTAGTATTAAGAATCCCAGGGCTTCTAATCAGCCCCAGCATTTT
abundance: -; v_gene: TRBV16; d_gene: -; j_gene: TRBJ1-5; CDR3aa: CASSQKGEQPQHF; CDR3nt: TGTGCCAGCAGCCAAAAGGGGGAACAGCCCCAGCATTTT
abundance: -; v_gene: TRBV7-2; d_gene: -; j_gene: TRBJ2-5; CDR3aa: CASSLESERLQETQYF; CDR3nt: TGTGCCAGCAGCTTAGAAAGTGAGAGGCTTCAAGAGACCCAGTACTTC
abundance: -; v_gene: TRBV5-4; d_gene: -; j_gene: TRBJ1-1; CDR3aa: CASSLYGGTEAFF; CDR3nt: TGTGCCAGCAGCTTGTACGGGGGAACTGAAGCTTTCTTT
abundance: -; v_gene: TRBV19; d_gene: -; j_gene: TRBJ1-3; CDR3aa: CATLTDGNTIYF; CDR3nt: TGTGCCACACTGACAGACGGAAACACCATATATTTT
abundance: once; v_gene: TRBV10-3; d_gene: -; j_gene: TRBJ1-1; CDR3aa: CAIQQGNTEAFF; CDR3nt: TGTGCCATTCAACAGGGGAACACTGAAGCTTTCTTT
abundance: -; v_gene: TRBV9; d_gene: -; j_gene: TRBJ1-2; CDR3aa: CASTPGSNYGYTF; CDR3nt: TGTGCCAGCACTCCGGGATCTAACTATGGCTACACCTTC
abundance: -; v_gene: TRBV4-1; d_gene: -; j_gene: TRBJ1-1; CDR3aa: CASSHTVVQRDTNTEAFF; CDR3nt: TGCGCCAGCAGCCATACCGTGGTTCAAAGAGACACAAACACTGAAGCTTTCTTT
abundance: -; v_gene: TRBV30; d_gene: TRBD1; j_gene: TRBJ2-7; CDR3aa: CALTRTGGNEQYF; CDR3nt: TGTGCCTTAACCCGGACAGGGGGCAACGAGCAGTACTTC
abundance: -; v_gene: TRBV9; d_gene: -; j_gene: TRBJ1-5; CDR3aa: CASSVGGTQPQHF; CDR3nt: TGTGCCAGCAGCGTAGGAGGCACTCAGCCCCAGCATTTT